Sequencing of this T cell receptor (beta chain) was carried out in a study of shared clonotypes between healthy human individuals. About the research overall: A couple of female and a few male donors aged 18 to 49 were enrolled.

Trimming pared 2 bases from V and 4 bases from J, leaving 12 bases between. Germline V gives CDR1 SEHNR, CDR2 FQNEAQ (reference sequence). The CDR3 has 14 amino acids. The assay was run at deep level. For sorted subsets, 150 to 200 ng DNA per replicate equaled roughly 29,000 T cell genomes. TCRdb keeps only in-frame clones here, not all; method: immunoSEQ multiplex PCR. The sample has roughly 1 million clones; approximately 72% are singletons. The chain couples TRBV7-9 to TRBJ2-7, with D hard to call. This TCR was sampled from a man aged 18-30 years in good health. Sequencing was performed on memory CD4+ T cells sorted from blood. Subset indicated: CD45RA-negative fraction. The CDR3 sequence: CASSLQKGPYEQYF. The CDR3 bases are TGTGCCAGCAGCTTACAAAAGGGCCCGTACGAGCAGTACTTC.